What follows is one T cell receptor (beta chain) and its context. Its antigen is still unknown. Per the germline V gene, CDR1 is SGHVS and CDR2 is FNYEAQ. This CDR3 contains 15 residues. Unmatched junction bases numbered 10, after V lost 5 bases and J lost 9 bases. The whole isolated RNA underwent reverse transcription, so sequencing captured expressed TCRB transcripts. For naive, central memory and regulatory T cell samples, reads averaged around 3.6 million. This table comes from immunoSEQ multiplex PCR, and its TCRdb copy is limited to in-frame clones, with some not included. This sample yields around 300,000 clones, of which about 15% are seen a single time; less than 0.02% belongs to the top ten. The data were taken from a study of beta chain features in type 1 diabetes. Study observations and caveats: Moderate yet significant TCRB CDR3 shortening was seen in Type 1 diabetes patients in all four CD4+ subsets. Among patients, naive, central memory and Treg TCRB repertoires appeared more similar than among healthy donors.

A heparinised blood draw that averaged around 110 mL was obtained once from each donor. Stem cell-like memory, regulatory, central memory and naive CD4+ cells were sorted via CD45RO/CCR7/CD25/CD127/CD95/CD27. The source is a man aged 18 to 29 with type 1 diabetes. The chain joins TRBV7-6 to TRBJ1-6; 7 bases align to TRBD1. Sequenced material: naive CD4+ T cells from blood. The CDR3 region is CASSPGLTGSSPLHF. CDR3 nucleotides: TGTGCCAGCAGCCCCGGCTTGACAGGGTCTTCACCCCTCCACTTT.